One and the same sample provided the 14 T cell receptor beta chains below, sequenced in a study of T cells expressing NK-cell markers. After re-calling the 5' RACE reads, TCRdb lists one entry per CDR3 protein, DNA absent. The repertoire table contains roughly 380,000 distinct CDR3 sequences. The sample consisted of blood T cells: a sorted CD56 or NKG2C T cell subset, CD4+ or CD8+ T cells, or bulk PBMC T cells (not recorded which). The source is a man aged 18-69 years in good health.

The chain carries TRBV11-1 and TRBJ1-4. The CDR3 runs to 15 residues. Germline V lookup: CDR1 SGHAT, CDR2 FQDESV (reference sequence). CDR3 protein: CASSPRTTRGEKLFF.

The chain joins TRBV6-1 to TRBJ2-2; the D gene TCRdb calls, TRBD2, cannot be checked with no DNA. The CDR3 consists of 16 residues. Germline V gene lookup returns CDR1 MNHNS and CDR2 SASEGT. CDR3 loop: CASSEAEVRRTGELFF.

CDR3 amino acids: CASSPLAGGSSYNEQFF. The rearrangement joins TRBV12-3 or TRBV12-4 to TRBJ2-1; the D call of TRBD2 rests on TCRdb alone, since no DNA is present to check it. CDR3 length: 17 residues.

The rearrangement links TRBV29-1 to TRBJ2-6. This CDR3 has 16 amino acids. Germline CDR1 and CDR2: SQVTM and ANQGSEA. This CDR3 is CSVLTRARSGANVLTF.

V is TRBV9 and J is TRBJ2-7; TCRdb gives TRBD2 as the D gene, but with no DNA this cannot be confirmed. Germline values: CDR1 SGDLS, CDR2 YYNGEE. The CDR3 is 14 residues long. The CDR3 loop reads CASSVGPSRREQYF.

The J gene is TRBJ1-1, the V gene TRBV9. Looked up from germline, CDR1 is SGDLS and CDR2 is YYNGEE. CDR3 length: 16 residues. CDR3 loop: CASNAQAEQMNTEAFF.

The J gene is TRBJ2-3, the V gene TRBV5-1; TCRdb's D call, TRBD1, is unchecked because there is no DNA. CDR1 and CDR2 from the germline V gene are SGHRS and YFSETQ. The CDR3 has 17 residues. The CDR3: CASSLMFRAGGTDTQYF. Full variable domain (outside the CDR3, taken from reference TRBV5-1 and TRBJ2-3): KAGVTQTPRYLIKTRGQQVTLSCSPISGHRSVSWYQQTPGQGLQFLFEYFSETQRNKGNFPGRFSGRQFSNSRSEMNVSTLELGDSALYLCASSLMFRAGGTDTQYFGPGTRLTVL.

The chain uses TRBV2 and TRBJ1-1; TCRdb's D call of TRBD1 is untestable without DNA. The CDR3 covers 12 residues. Germline CDR1 reads SNHLY; CDR2 reads FYNNEI. CDR3 protein: CAIPKGGTEAFF.

V gene TRBV12-3 or TRBV12-4 combines with J gene TRBJ2-3; TCRdb names TRBD2, which stays unverified in the absence of DNA. CDR3 size: 14 residues. This CDR3 reads CASTWGTKSDTQYF.

The chain combines TRBV24-1 with TRBJ2-4. This CDR3 spans 15 amino acids. Per germline, CDR1 KGHDR and CDR2 SFDVKD. CDR3 loop: CATSDPPLAKNIQYF.

The J gene is TRBJ1-6, the V gene TRBV7-2; TCRdb's assignment of TRBD1 cannot be checked, as there is no DNA. This CDR3 region has 17 residues. Germline values: CDR1 SGHTA, CDR2 FQGNSA. CDR3: CASSLGIRTGVNSPLHF. Full variable domain (missing parts from reference TRBV7-2 and TRBJ1-6): GAGVSQSPSNKVTEKGKDVELRCDPISGHTALYWYRQSLGQGLEFLIYFQGNSAPDKSGLPSDRFSAERTGGSVSTLTIQRTQQEDSAVYLCASSLGIRTGVNSPLHFGNGTRLTVT.

The chain links TRBV7-9 to TRBJ1-2; as DNA is missing, the TRBD1 call by TCRdb cannot be tested. There are 14 residues in the CDR3. In germline, CDR1 is SEHNR, CDR2 FQNEAQ (reference sequence). CDR3 sequence: CASSKTGFFHGYTF.

The chain recombines TRBV12-3 or TRBV12-4 with TRBJ2-3; the TCRdb D gene call, TRBD1, has no DNA to confirm it. The CDR3 runs 14 residues. The CDR3 loop reads CASSYPGITDTQYF.

This chain links TRBV3-1 with TRBJ2-3. This CDR3 comprises 18 residues. Germline V gene sequence: CDR1 LGHDT, CDR2 YNNKEL (reference sequence). The CDR3 protein is CASSQEQSGPRERDTQYF.